This T cell receptor (beta chain) appears in the sequencing data of a study of T cell responses to AZD1222 COVID-19 vaccine. Germline V lookup: CDR1 GTSNPN, CDR2 SVGIG (reference sequence). There are 14 residues in the CDR3. The V and J ends lost 5 bases and 6 bases respectively, with 17 bases between them. Sequencing used immunoSEQ multiplex PCR; TCRdb keeps in-frame clones, though not all of them. The sample gives around 110,000 clones, more than 85% of which show up once; 2.5% to 3% is in the top ten. The genes are TRBV30 and TRBJ1-5, with D unresolved. This clonotype was obtained from an adult in good health. Sample: peripheral blood, taken on day 0 of AZD1222 vaccination. The CDR3 protein is CAWGAENGGQPQHF. The CDR3 nucleotides read TGTGCCTGGGGAGCCGAAAACGGCGGTCAGCCCCAGCATTTT.